The 4 T cell receptor beta chains below were found in one sample sequenced in a study of identical twins. TCRdb reprocessed the 5' RACE reads via MiXCR and lists one record per CDR3 protein. The data hold 1.5 million to 2 million distinct CDR3 sequences, with 32% observed a single time. The source material was cord blood. These receptors were taken from a newborn girl in good health.

This chain joins TRBV2 and TRBJ2-1, with 9 bases lining up with TRBD2. Germline V lookup: CDR1 SNHLY, CDR2 FYNNEI. The CDR3 spans 17 residues. J gave up 5 bases and V 2 bases, and 10 bases lay outside the gene matches. The CDR3 spells CASSEYGASGANNEQFF. CDR3 DNA: TGTGCCAGCAGTGAATACGGGGCTAGCGGGGCGAACAATGAGCAGTTCTTC.

V and J are TRBV5-1 and TRBJ2-2; 7 positions match TRBD1. This CDR3 is 17 amino acids long. Germline values: CDR1 SGHRS, CDR2 YFSETQ. Trimming cost V 4 bases and J 0 bases; bases outside gene matches: 9. The chain's CDR3 is CASSPQGQGANTGELFF. The CDR3 DNA sequence: TGCGCCAGCAGCCCCCAAGGGCAGGGGGCGAACACCGGGGAGCTGTTTTTT. The whole variable domain, remainder taken from reference TRBV5-1 and TRBJ2-2, is KAGVTQTPRYLIKTRGQQVTLSCSPISGHRSVSWYQQTPGQGLQFLFEYFSETQRNKGNFPGRFSGRQFSNSRSEMNVSTLELGDSALYLCASSPQGQGANTGELFFGEGSRLTVL.

This clonotype was recorded once. CDR3 nucleotides: TGTGCCAGTAGTATTGTTTTGAGCGGGAGGACCGGGGAGCTGTTTTTT. Its protein product is CASSIVLSGRTGELFF. V is TRBV19 and J is TRBJ2-2; 9 positions agree with TRBD2. J gave up 5 bases and V 3 bases, and 7 bases lay outside the gene matches. The germline V gene has CDR1 LNHDA and CDR2 SQIVND (reference sequence). This CDR3 has 16 amino acids.

This rearrangement joins TRBV20-1 to TRBJ1-2, with 8 bases identical to TRBD1. This CDR3 spans 15 amino acids. The ends lost 6 bases at V and 4 bases at J; junction bases unmatched: 13. The V gene's germline CDR1 is DFQATT and CDR2 SNEGSKA (reference sequence). The CDR3 sequence: CSAHFAGQALYGYTF. CDR3 sequence (DNA): TGCAGTGCCCATTTCGCGGGACAGGCCCTCTATGGCTACACCTTC.